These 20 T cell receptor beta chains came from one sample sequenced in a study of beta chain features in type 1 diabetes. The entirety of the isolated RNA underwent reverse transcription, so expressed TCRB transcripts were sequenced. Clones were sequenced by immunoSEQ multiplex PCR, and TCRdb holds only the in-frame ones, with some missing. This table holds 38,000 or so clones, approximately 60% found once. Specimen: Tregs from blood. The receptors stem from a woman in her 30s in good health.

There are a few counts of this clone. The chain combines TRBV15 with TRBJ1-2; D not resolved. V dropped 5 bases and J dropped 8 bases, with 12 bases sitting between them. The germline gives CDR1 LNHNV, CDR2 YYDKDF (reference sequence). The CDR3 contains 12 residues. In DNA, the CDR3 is TGTGCCACCAGCGTACGAGGAGACGGCTACACCTTC. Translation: CATSVRGDGYTF.

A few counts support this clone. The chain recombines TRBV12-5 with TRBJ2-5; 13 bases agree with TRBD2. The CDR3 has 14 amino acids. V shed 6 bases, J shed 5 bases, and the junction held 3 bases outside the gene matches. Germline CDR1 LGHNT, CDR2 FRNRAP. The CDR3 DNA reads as TGTGCTAGTGGACGGACTAGCGGGAGTGAGACCCAGTACTTC. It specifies CASGRTSGSETQYF.

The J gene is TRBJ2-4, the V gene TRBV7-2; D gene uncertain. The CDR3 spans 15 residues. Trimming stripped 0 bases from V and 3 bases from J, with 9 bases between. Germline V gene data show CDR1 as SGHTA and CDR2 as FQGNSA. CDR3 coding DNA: TGTGCCAGCAGCTTAGCCCTAGATGGCAAAAACATTCAGTACTTC. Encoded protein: CASSLALDGKNIQYF. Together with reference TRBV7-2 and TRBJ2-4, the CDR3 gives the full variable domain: GAGVSQSPSNKVTEKGKDVELRCDPISGHTALYWYRQSLGQGLEFLIYFQGNSAPDKSGLPSDRFSAERTGGSVSTLTIQRTQQEDSAVYLCASSLALDGKNIQYFGAGTRLSVL.

CDR3 protein: CASSPTGTTYEQYF. The DNA for the CDR3 is TGCGCCAGCAGCCCGACTGGTACTACCTACGAGCAGTACTTC. The V call is TRBV5-1, the J call TRBJ2-7, with D uncertain. With 4 bases removed from V and 2 bases from J, the gap between germline ends came to 13 bases. Germline V gene lookup returns CDR1 SGHRS and CDR2 YFSETQ. This CDR3 comprises 14 residues.

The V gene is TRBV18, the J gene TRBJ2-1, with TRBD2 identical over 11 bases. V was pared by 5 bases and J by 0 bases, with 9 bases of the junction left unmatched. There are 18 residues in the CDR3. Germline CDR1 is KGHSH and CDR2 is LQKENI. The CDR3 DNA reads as TGTGCCAGCTCAGCACTACGACTAGCGGGACACTCCTACAATGAGCAGTTCTTC. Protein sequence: CASSALRLAGHSYNEQFF.

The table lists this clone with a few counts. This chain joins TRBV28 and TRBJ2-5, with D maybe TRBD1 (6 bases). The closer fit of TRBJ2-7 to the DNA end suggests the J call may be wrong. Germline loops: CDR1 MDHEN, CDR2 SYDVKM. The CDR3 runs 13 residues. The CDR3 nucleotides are TGTGCCAGCAGTTTGGTAGGGGGCTACGAGCAGTACTTC. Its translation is CASSLVGGYEQYF.

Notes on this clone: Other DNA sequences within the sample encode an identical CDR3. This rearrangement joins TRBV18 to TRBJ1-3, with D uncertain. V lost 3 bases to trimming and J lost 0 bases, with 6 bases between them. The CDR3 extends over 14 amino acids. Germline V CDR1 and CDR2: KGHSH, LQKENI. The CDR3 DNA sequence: TGTGCCAGCTCACCCGAGAGCTCTGGAAACACCATATATTTT. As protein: CASSPESSGNTIYF.

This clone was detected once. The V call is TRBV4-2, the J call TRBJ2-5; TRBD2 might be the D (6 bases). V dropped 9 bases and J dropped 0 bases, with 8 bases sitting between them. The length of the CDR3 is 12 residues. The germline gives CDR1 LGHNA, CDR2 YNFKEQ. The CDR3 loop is CASRDYQETQYF. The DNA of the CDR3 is TGTGCCAGTCGGGACTACCAAGAGACCCAGTACTTC.

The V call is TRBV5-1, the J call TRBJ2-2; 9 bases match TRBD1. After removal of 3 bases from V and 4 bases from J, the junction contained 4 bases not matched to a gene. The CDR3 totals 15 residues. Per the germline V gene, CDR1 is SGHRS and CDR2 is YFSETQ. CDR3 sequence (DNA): TGCGCCAGCAGCTCGGGACAGGGCGTCACCGGGGAGCTGTTTTTT. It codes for CASSSGQGVTGELFF.

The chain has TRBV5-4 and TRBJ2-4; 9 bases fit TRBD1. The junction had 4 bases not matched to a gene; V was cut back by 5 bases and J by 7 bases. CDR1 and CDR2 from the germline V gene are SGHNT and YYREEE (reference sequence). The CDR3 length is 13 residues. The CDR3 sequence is CASRGQGGNIQYF. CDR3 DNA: TGTGCCAGCAGGGGACAGGGTGGGAACATTCAGTACTTC.

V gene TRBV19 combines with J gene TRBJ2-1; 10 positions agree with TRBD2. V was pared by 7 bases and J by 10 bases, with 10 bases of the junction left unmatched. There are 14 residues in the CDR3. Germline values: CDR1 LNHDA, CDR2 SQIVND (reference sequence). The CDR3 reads CASNFKREGHEQFF. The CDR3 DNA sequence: TGTGCCAGTAATTTCAAGCGGGAGGGCCACGAGCAGTTCTTC.

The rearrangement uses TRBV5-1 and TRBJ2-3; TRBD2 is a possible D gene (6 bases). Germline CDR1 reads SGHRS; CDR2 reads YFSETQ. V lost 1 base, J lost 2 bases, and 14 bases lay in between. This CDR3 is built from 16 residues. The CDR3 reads CASSLPTSPNTDTQYF. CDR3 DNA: TGCGCCAGCAGCTTGCCTACTAGCCCTAACACAGATACGCAGTATTTT. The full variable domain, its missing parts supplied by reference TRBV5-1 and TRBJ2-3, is KAGVTQTPRYLIKTRGQQVTLSCSPISGHRSVSWYQQTPGQGLQFLFEYFSETQRNKGNFPGRFSGRQFSNSRSEMNVSTLELGDSALYLCASSLPTSPNTDTQYFGPGTRLTVL.

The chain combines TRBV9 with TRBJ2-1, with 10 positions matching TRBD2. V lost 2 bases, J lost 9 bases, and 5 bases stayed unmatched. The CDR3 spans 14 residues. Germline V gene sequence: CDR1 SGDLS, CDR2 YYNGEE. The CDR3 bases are TGTGCCAGCAGCGTGATAGCGGGGGGAGGTGAGCAGTTCTTC. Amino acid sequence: CASSVIAGGGEQFF. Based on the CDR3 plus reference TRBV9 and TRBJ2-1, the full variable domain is DSGVTQTPKHLITATGQRVTLRCSPRSGDLSVYWYQQSLDQGLQFLIQYYNGEERAKGNILERFSAQQFPDLHSELNLSSLELGDSALYFCASSVIAGGGEQFFGPGTRLTVL.

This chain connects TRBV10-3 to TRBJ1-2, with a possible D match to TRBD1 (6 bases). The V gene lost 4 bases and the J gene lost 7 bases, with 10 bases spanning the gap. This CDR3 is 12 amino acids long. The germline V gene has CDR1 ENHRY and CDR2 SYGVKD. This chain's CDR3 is CAISVQGSGYTF. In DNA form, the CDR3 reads TGTGCCATCAGTGTCCAGGGGAGTGGCTACACCTTC.

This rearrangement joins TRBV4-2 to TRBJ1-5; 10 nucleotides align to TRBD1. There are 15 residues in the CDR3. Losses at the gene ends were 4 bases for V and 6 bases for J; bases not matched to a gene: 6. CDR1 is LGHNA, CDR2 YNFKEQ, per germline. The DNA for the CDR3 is TGTGCCAGCAGCCCCGGGACAGGGGCAAGTCAGCCCCAGCATTTT. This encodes CASSPGTGASQPQHF.

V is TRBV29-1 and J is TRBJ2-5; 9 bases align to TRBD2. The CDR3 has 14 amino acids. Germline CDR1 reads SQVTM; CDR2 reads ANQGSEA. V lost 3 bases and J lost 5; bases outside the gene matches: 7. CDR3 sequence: CSVDGGRAGETQYF. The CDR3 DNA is TGCAGCGTTGACGGCGGGAGGGCCGGTGAGACCCAGTACTTC. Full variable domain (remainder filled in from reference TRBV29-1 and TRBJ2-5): SAVISQKPSRDICQRGTSLTIQCQVDSQVTMMFWYRQQPGQSLTLIATANQGSEATYESGFVIDKFPISRPNLTFSTLTVSNMSPEDSSIYLCSVDGGRAGETQYFGPGTRLLVL.

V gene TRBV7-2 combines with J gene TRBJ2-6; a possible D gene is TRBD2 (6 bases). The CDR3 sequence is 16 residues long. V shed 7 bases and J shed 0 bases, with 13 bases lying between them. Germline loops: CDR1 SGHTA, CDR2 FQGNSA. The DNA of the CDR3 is TGTGCCAGCACCCCTGCGGGAAACTCTGGGGCCAACGTCCTGACTTTC. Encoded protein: CASTPAGNSGANVLTF.

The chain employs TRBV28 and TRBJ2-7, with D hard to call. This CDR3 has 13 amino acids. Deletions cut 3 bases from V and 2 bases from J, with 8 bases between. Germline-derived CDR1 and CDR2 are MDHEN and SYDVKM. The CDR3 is CASSFKPAYEQYF. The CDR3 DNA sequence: TGTGCCAGCAGTTTTAAGCCCGCCTACGAGCAGTACTTC.

CDR3 sequence (DNA): TGTGCCAGCAGTTCCTTCAAAACAGGGTTCTCGCACACCATATATTTT. Its translation: CASSSFKTGFSHTIYF. This rearrangement joins TRBV28 to TRBJ1-3; weak D call: TRBD1 (6 bases). CDR1 is MDHEN and CDR2 is SYDVKM in the germline V gene. Trimming pared 4 bases from V and 8 bases from J, leaving 21 bases between. This CDR3 contains 16 residues.

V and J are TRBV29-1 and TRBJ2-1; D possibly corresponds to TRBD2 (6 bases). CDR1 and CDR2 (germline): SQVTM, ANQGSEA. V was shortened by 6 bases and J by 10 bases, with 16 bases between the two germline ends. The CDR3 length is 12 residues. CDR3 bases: TGCAGCGTGGTGACTAGTTTCGGAGAGCAGTTCTTC. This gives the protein CSVVTSFGEQFF.